The next 22 T cell receptor beta chains were all read from a single sample in a study of cytomegalovirus exposure and HLA in healthy donors. In the PCR, 60 Vbeta and 13 Jbeta primers were used. Assay: immunoSEQ multiplex PCR; the TCRdb copy retains only in-frame clones and omits some. The data hold 200,000 or so clones, with 80% to 85% observed a single time. Sequencing was done on a sample of PBMCs. These receptor sequences come from a middle-aged woman in good health and CMV-seronegative.

J is TRBJ2-6 and V is TRBV7-6; 8 nucleotides agree with TRBD2. CDR1 SGHVS and CDR2 FNYEAQ come from the germline V gene. V lost 5 bases to trimming and J lost 0 bases; unmatched junction nucleotides: 6. The CDR3 loop spans 17 amino acids. The CDR3 protein is CASSLSGGLSGANVLTF. CDR3 bases: TGTGCCAGCAGCCTCAGCGGGGGTCTCTCTGGGGCCAACGTCCTGACTTTC.

The count of this clone is one. The chain couples TRBV18 to TRBJ2-7; 14 bases are shared with TRBD2. This CDR3 has 17 residues. The ends lost 3 bases at V and 3 bases at J; junction bases unmatched: 7. The germline V gene encodes CDR1 KGHSH and CDR2 LQKENI. CDR3 coding DNA: TGTGCCAGCTCACCTTTCGTTGGGACTAGCGGGAGCTACGAGCAGTACTTC. Encoded protein: CASSPFVGTSGSYEQYF.

The chain is built from TRBV27 and TRBJ2-7; maybe TRBD1 (6 bases). V was trimmed by 4 bases and J by 2 bases, leaving 15 bases between them. The germline CDR1 and CDR2 sequences are MNHEY and SMNVEV (reference sequence). The CDR3 extends over 15 amino acids. CDR3: CASSWGQGITYEQYF. The CDR3 DNA is TGTGCCAGCAGTTGGGGCCAGGGGATCACCTACGAGCAGTACTTC.

The chain joins TRBV5-1 to TRBJ2-1; 9 bases line up with TRBD1. Germline values: CDR1 SGHRS, CDR2 YFSETQ. V lost 4 bases and J lost 10; bases outside the gene matches: 9. The CDR3 runs 14 residues. This chain's CDR3 is CASSRRTGEGEQFF. CDR3 in DNA: TGCGCCAGCAGCAGACGGACAGGGGAGGGCGAGCAGTTCTTC.

The chain links TRBV19 to TRBJ1-2; weak D call: TRBD1 (6 bases). The CDR3 has 14 residues. Germline V lookup: CDR1 LNHDA, CDR2 SQIVND (reference sequence). V was trimmed by 2 bases and J by 6 bases, leaving 13 bases between them. DNA for the CDR3: TGTGCCAGTAGTATAACCGCAGGGGCTAATGGCTACACCTTC. Translation gives CASSITAGANGYTF. Drawing the rest from reference TRBV19 and TRBJ1-2, the complete variable domain is DGGITQSPKYLFRKEGQNVTLSCEQNLNHDAMYWYRQDPGQGLRLIYYSQIVNDFQKGDIAEGYSVSREKKESFPLTVTSAQKNPTAFYLCASSITAGANGYTFGSGTRLTVV.

This rearrangement joins TRBV5-1 to TRBJ2-1; 13 nucleotides line up with TRBD2. The germline V gene has CDR1 SGHRS and CDR2 YFSETQ. The CDR3 consists of 17 residues. Trimming removed 2 bases from V and 2 bases from J; junction bases left unmatched: 4. The CDR3 is CASSFYGLAGAYNEQFF. The CDR3 region has the DNA TGCGCCAGCAGCTTCTACGGACTAGCGGGAGCCTACAATGAGCAGTTCTTC.

This clone turned up a few times. The rearrangement joins TRBV18 to TRBJ1-2; 7 nucleotides agree with TRBD1. Losses at the gene ends were 6 bases for V and 6 bases for J; bases not matched to a gene: 4. The CDR3 covers 12 residues. Germline V gives CDR1 KGHSH, CDR2 LQKENI. The CDR3 loop reads CASSSGTDGYTF. As DNA, the CDR3 is TGTGCCAGCTCGTCCGGGACAGATGGCTACACCTTC.

This clone was observed once. This chain links TRBV19 with TRBJ1-2; 7 bases are shared with TRBD1. V dropped 7 bases and J dropped 6; count of bases not matched to a gene: 14. CDR1 LNHDA and CDR2 SQIVND come from the germline V gene (reference sequence). The CDR3 has 15 residues. CDR3 amino acids: CASNYVAGTADGYTF. CDR3 DNA: TGTGCCAGTAACTACGTTGCAGGGACAGCGGATGGCTACACCTTC.

The chain recombines TRBV5-1 with TRBJ2-1; TRBD1 agrees at 8 bases. The trim removed 2 bases at V and 0 bases at J, leaving 25 bases unmatched. From germline, CDR1 is SGHRS and CDR2 YFSETQ. The CDR3 runs to 23 residues. CDR3 nucleotide sequence: TGCGCCAGCAGCTTACTTTTTCGGGATAGGACAGGGTTAATAATAAGCTCCTACAATGAGCAGTTCTTC. It encodes CASSLLFRDRTGLIISSYNEQFF. Filled out from reference TRBV5-1 and TRBJ2-1, the complete variable domain reads KAGVTQTPRYLIKTRGQQVTLSCSPISGHRSVSWYQQTPGQGLQFLFEYFSETQRNKGNFPGRFSGRQFSNSRSEMNVSTLELGDSALYLCASSLLFRDRTGLIISSYNEQFFGPGTRLTVL.

The V and J genes are TRBV12-5 and TRBJ2-5, with 8 bases fitting TRBD1. This CDR3 has 18 amino acids. CDR1 and CDR2 from the germline V gene are LGHNT and FRNRAP. V was pared by 1 base and J by 2 bases, with 12 bases of the junction left unmatched. This chain's CDR3 is CASGLGSPGGGVQETQYF. The CDR3 nucleotides read TGTGCTAGTGGTTTGGGATCCCCAGGGGGCGGGGTACAAGAGACCCAGTACTTC.

The V gene is TRBV19, the J gene TRBJ1-5, with TRBD1 matching 7 bases. The CDR3 spans 13 residues. CDR1 LNHDA and CDR2 SQIVND come from the germline V gene (reference sequence). V was clipped by 5 bases and J by 6 bases; unmatched bases: 4. CDR3 coding DNA: TGTGCCAGTAGTTACGACAGGGCTCAGCCCCAGCATTTT. This codes for CASSYDRAQPQHF. Supplemented by reference TRBV19 and TRBJ1-5, the full variable domain reads DGGITQSPKYLFRKEGQNVTLSCEQNLNHDAMYWYRQDPGQGLRLIYYSQIVNDFQKGDIAEGYSVSREKKESFPLTVTSAQKNPTAFYLCASSYDRAQPQHFGDGTRLSIL.

This chain connects TRBV7-6 to TRBJ2-6, with D perhaps TRBD1 (5 bases). The CDR3 is made up of 13 amino acids. V was pared by 5 bases and J by 4 bases, with 6 bases between. In germline, CDR1 is SGHVS, CDR2 FNYEAQ. This CDR3 is CASSAGGANVLTF. The DNA of the CDR3 is TGTGCCAGCAGCGCAGGGGGGGCCAACGTCCTGACTTTC.

This chain links TRBV19 with TRBJ2-1; 12 bases are shared with TRBD2. The CDR3 totals 15 residues. Germline CDR1 is LNHDA and CDR2 is SQIVND (reference sequence). J was trimmed by 10 bases and V by 3 bases; bases with no gene match: 7. CDR3 nucleotide sequence: TGTGCCAGTAGTATTCCTAGCGGGAGGGCAGTGGAGCAGTTCTTC. This sequence encodes CASSIPSGRAVEQFF.

The chain links TRBV30 to TRBJ2-5; 7 bases are a match to TRBD2. The germline gives CDR1 GTSNPN, CDR2 SVGIG (reference sequence). V shed 8 bases, J shed 5 bases, and the junction held 11 bases outside the gene matches. The CDR3 extends over 13 amino acids. CDR3 loop: CAHVPGGKETQYF. CDR3 nucleotide sequence: TGTGCCCACGTCCCGGGAGGAAAGGAGACCCAGTACTTC.

The chain is built from TRBV2 and TRBJ2-5, with 7 bases fitting TRBD1. CDR1 SNHLY and CDR2 FYNNEI come from the germline V gene. The CDR3 covers 14 residues. The J segment lost 0 bases and the V segment lost 6 bases, leaving 4 bases of the junction unmatched. CDR3 sequence: CASREDRYQETQYF. The CDR3, as DNA: TGTGCCAGCAGAGAGGACAGGTACCAAGAGACCCAGTACTTC.

The rearrangement uses TRBV6-4 and TRBJ2-3; no clear D gene. CDR3 length: 16 residues. The germline gives CDR1 MRHNA, CDR2 SNTAGT. Trimming took 6 bases from V and 0 from J, leaving 16 bases between them. The CDR3 spells CASSADGLTSTDTQYF. The CDR3 nucleotides are TGTGCCAGCAGCGCAGACGGATTGACTAGCACAGATACGCAGTATTTT.

The V and J genes are TRBV18 and TRBJ2-1; TRBD2 matches 12 bases. Germline V gene data show CDR1 as KGHSH and CDR2 as LQKENI. The CDR3 consists of 17 residues. Trimming at V came to 3 bases and at J to 6 bases, leaving 9 bases not matched to a gene. The CDR3 sequence: CASSPGTSGQRVNEQFF. CDR3 coding DNA: TGTGCCAGCTCACCGGGGACTAGCGGGCAAAGGGTCAATGAGCAGTTCTTC. The whole variable domain, remainder taken from reference TRBV18 and TRBJ2-1, is NAGVMQNPRHLVRRRGQEARLRCSPMKGHSHVYWYRQLPEEGLKFMVYLQKENIIDESGMPKERFSAEFPKEGPSILRIQQVVRGDSAAYFCASSPGTSGQRVNEQFFGPGTRLTVL.

This rearrangement joins TRBV5-8 to TRBJ2-3; D may be TRBD2 (5 bases). The CDR3 loop spans 13 amino acids. Looked up from germline, CDR1 is SGHTS and CDR2 is YDEGEE. The V end was cut by 7 bases, the J end by 2 bases, with 11 bases between. The CDR3 nucleotides are TGTGCCAGCTCCGGGGAGTTCACAGATACGCAGTATTTT. Translated, it gives CASSGEFTDTQYF.

The chain joins TRBV6-5 to TRBJ2-7; 10 bases are shared with TRBD2. V was pared by 6 bases and J by 5 bases, with 10 bases of the junction left unmatched. CDR3 length equals 15 residues. The V gene's germline CDR1 is MNHEY and CDR2 SVGAGI. DNA for the CDR3: TGTGCCAGCAGATCTAGCGGGAGTGTAACCCACGAGCAGTACTTC. Translated, it gives CASRSSGSVTHEQYF.

This clone appeared a single time. V gene TRBV5-1 combines with J gene TRBJ2-7; tentatively, D is TRBD1 (6 bases). V was cut by 0 bases and J by 2 bases, with 9 bases left in between. CDR3 length: 14 amino acids. Per the germline V gene, CDR1 is SGHRS and CDR2 is YFSETQ. DNA of the CDR3: TGCGCCAGCAGCTTGGAGGGGGTCACCTACGAGCAGTACTTC. Its protein is CASSLEGVTYEQYF. The whole variable domain, filled in from reference TRBV5-1 and TRBJ2-7, reads KAGVTQTPRYLIKTRGQQVTLSCSPISGHRSVSWYQQTPGQGLQFLFEYFSETQRNKGNFPGRFSGRQFSNSRSEMNVSTLELGDSALYLCASSLEGVTYEQYFGPGTRLTVT.

This clone was observed a single time. The V gene is TRBV28, the J gene TRBJ1-2; perhaps TRBD1 as D (5 bases). Trimming took 7 bases from V and 5 from J, leaving 11 bases between them. This CDR3 is built from 12 residues. Germline V gene sequence: CDR1 MDHEN, CDR2 SYDVKM. CDR3 bases: TGTGCCAGCAACTCAGGGCTATATGGCTACACCTTC. This encodes CASNSGLYGYTF.

The chain joins TRBV7-6 to TRBJ2-7; TRBD2 might be the D (6 bases). Trimming pared 5 bases from V and 4 bases from J, leaving 9 bases between. The CDR3 is 12 amino acids. Germline CDR1 SGHVS, CDR2 FNYEAQ. CDR3 nucleotide sequence: TGTGCCAGCAGCAGCCGGGGGTACGAGCAGTACTTC. As protein: CASSSRGYEQYF.